The rows below give T cell receptor beta chains drawn from one sample of a study of T cell repertoires in cytomegalovirus infection. MiXCR, applied by TCRdb to the reads, yields one record per CDR3 protein. The top ten clones hold less than 9.5% of a sample with approximately 630,000 distinct CDR3 sequences, around 24% of them seen once. Material: CD8+ T cells from PBMCs. These receptors were obtained from a human donor in good health (CMV status not recorded). Some clones in this sample may be carry-over from other donors' samples. Both conserved end residues are part of each CDR3. Each record gives: V gene, D gene, clone size, J gene, CDR3 length, CDR3 DNA, CDR3 protein. A D gene is named only where the DNA matches it firmly. Only some rows state a clone size, as once, few, many or a class for expanded clones.

TRBV6-5	.	few	TRBJ1-6	17	TGTGCCAGCGGCATTGGGGAGGGAGATTTTCGGAATTCACCCCTCCACTTT	CASGIGEGDFRNSPLHF
TRBV27	.	.	TRBJ1-5	15	TGTGCCAGCAGTAGAGATTACCGGAGCAATCAGCCCCAGCATTTT	CASSRDYRSNQPQHF
TRBV12-3/TRBV12-4	TRBD2	.	TRBJ2-1	15	TGTGCCAACAGTTCCTTAGCGGGGGGCTACAATGAGCAGTTCTTC	CANSSLAGGYNEQFF
TRBV7-6	.	many	TRBJ1-1	14	TGTGCCAGCAGCTCGGGACCCCCGAACACTGAAGCTTTCTTT	CASSSGPPNTEAFF
TRBV27	TRBD1	.	TRBJ2-1	15	TGTGCCAGCAGACGGACAGGGGGTTCCTACAATGAGCAGTTCTTC	CASRRTGGSYNEQFF
TRBV25-1	TRBD1	few	TRBJ1-1	16	TGTGCCAGCAGTGAATATTTCCAGGGGGAAGGGACTGAAGCTTTCTTT	CASSEYFQGEGTEAFF
TRBV19	TRBD1	once	TRBJ1-5	19	TGTGCCAGTAGTACCCTCGGCCGGGACAGACAATATAGCAATCAGCCCCAGCATTTT	CASSTLGRDRQYSNQPQHF
TRBV7-2	.	few	TRBJ2-5	14	TGTGCCAGCAGCCCTCTGTGGCCAGGGAAGACCCAGTACTTC	CASSPLWPGKTQYF
TRBV12-3/TRBV12-4	TRBD1	few	TRBJ2-7	18	TGTGCCAGCAGTCACCGGGACAGGGCCGCTTCTAATGTCTACGAGCAGTACTTC	CASSHRDRAASNVYEQYF
TRBV6-5	TRBD1	.	TRBJ1-6	16	TGTGCCAGCAGACCTCCGGGACAGGGGAGTTATTCACCCCTCCACTTT	CASRPPGQGSYSPLHF
TRBV3-1	.	few	TRBJ2-7	16	TGTGCCAGCAGCCAAGAGGAGGGGGGCCCTCGGTACGAGCAGTACTTC	CASSQEEGGPRYEQYF
TRBV29-1	.	many	TRBJ2-6	14	TGCAGCGTTGGCGGAACGTCTGGGGCCAACGTCCTGACTTTC	CSVGGTSGANVLTF
TRBV7-8	.	many	TRBJ1-6	13	TGTGCCAGCAGCTTAGAAAATAATTCACCCCTCCACTTT	CASSLENNSPLHF
TRBV19	TRBD2	.	TRBJ2-1	15	TGTGCCAGTAGTAGGGGGACTAGGAGATGGAGTGAGCAGTTCTTC	CASSRGTRRWSEQFF
TRBV14	TRBD1	few	TRBJ2-7	15	TGTGCCAGCAGCCAAGGCGGGACAGGGGGCTACGAGCAGTACTTC	CASSQGGTGGYEQYF
TRBV7-2	.	many	TRBJ2-1	12	TGTGCCAGCAGCTCAAGTCGTCTCGAGCAGTTCTTC	CASSSSRLEQFF
TRBV6-5	.	.	TRBJ2-2	14	TGTGCCAGCAGCCTTGGGACGCAAACCGGGGAGCTGTTTTTT	CASSLGTQTGELFF
TRBV6-6	TRBD1	.	TRBJ1-1	15	TGTGCCAGCAGGAAAGACAGGGGTAGTAGCACTGAAGCTTTCTTT	CASRKDRGSSTEAFF
TRBV28	TRBD2	.	TRBJ2-1	16	TGTGCCAGCACCCTCGAGGGACTAGCGCACGACAATGAGCAGTTCTTC	CASTLEGLAHDNEQFF
TRBV6-5	.	.	TRBJ1-2	14	TGTGCCAGCAGTTACCAGGGCCTCAACTATGGCTACACCTTC	CASSYQGLNYGYTF
TRBV9	TRBD2	.	TRBJ2-1	15	TGTGCCAACAGCGTAGCTAGAGCGGGGGGATATGAGCAGTTCTTC	CANSVARAGGYEQFF
TRBV29-1	.	few	TRBJ2-1	12	TGCAGCGTTGCCGGGGCCTACAATGAGCAGTTCTTC	CSVAGAYNEQFF